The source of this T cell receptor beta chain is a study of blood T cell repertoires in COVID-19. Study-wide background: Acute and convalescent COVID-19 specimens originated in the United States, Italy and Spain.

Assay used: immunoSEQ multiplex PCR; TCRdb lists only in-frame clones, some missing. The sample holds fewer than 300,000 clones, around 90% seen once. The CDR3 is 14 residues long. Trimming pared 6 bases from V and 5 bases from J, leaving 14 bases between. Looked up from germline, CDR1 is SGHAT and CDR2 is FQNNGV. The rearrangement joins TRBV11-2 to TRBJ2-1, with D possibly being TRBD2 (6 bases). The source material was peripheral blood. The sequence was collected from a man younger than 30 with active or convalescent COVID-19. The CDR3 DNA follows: TGTGCCAGCAGGCGCGGGGTTGTAGACAATGAGCAGTTCTTC. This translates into CASRRGVVDNEQFF.